Presented here are 21 T cell receptor beta chains from one specimen sequenced in a study of blood T cell repertoires in COVID-19. Here immunoSEQ multiplex PCR was the method, and the copy in TCRdb shows in-frame clones only, minus some. The repertoire holds roughly 400,000 clones, with about 87% as singletons. Sequenced input: PBMCs or T cells enriched from blood (not recorded which). All receptors come from a woman in her fifties or sixties who had recovered from COVID-19.

This clone has only one observation. This chain connects TRBV3-1 (or the pseudogene TRBV3-2) to TRBJ2-7, with a tentative D call TRBD2 (5 bases). V was cut by 1 base and J by 0 bases, with 13 bases left in between. This CDR3 has 16 amino acids. From germline, CDR1 is LGHDT and CDR2 YNNKEL (reference sequence). CDR3 loop: CASSQGLHGDSYEQYF. Written as DNA, the CDR3 is TGTGCCAGCAGCCAAGGATTACACGGGGACTCCTACGAGCAGTACTTC.

The J gene is TRBJ1-1, the V gene TRBV7-3, with unresolved D. Germline assignment: CDR1 SGHTA and CDR2 FQGTGA. Trimming shortened V by 5 bases and J by 3 bases, and 13 bases separated the two germline ends. The CDR3 is made up of 14 amino acids. The CDR3: CASSPAASDTEAFF. The CDR3 region has the DNA TGTGCCAGCAGCCCGGCAGCGAGTGACACTGAAGCTTTCTTT. The full variable domain, rest sourced from reference TRBV7-3 and TRBJ1-1, is GAGVSQTPSNKVTEKGKYVELRCDPISGHTALYWYRQSLGQGPEFLIYFQGTGAADDSGLPNDRFFAVRPEGSVSTLKIQRTERGDSAVYLCASSPAASDTEAFFGQGTRLTVV.

This rearrangement joins TRBV7-9 to TRBJ1-2; 7 bases match TRBD1. J lost 3 bases, V lost 4 bases, and 11 bases had no gene match. Per germline, CDR1 SEHNR and CDR2 FQNEAQ (reference sequence). This CDR3 comprises 16 residues. The CDR3 spells CASSSQVFRGDYGYTF. The DNA for the CDR3 is TGTGCCAGCAGCTCACAAGTGTTCAGGGGGGACTATGGCTACACCTTC.

The chain recombines TRBV7-2 with TRBJ1-2; unclear D gene. Germline V CDR1 and CDR2: SGHTA, FQGNSA. V lost 5 bases and J lost 4, with 8 bases in between. There are 12 residues in the CDR3. CDR3 DNA sequence: TGTGCCAGCAGCCTGGAGGGCTATGGCTACACCTTC. Protein: CASSLEGYGYTF.

This chain joins TRBV7-9 and TRBJ1-3; D is ambiguous. Germline CDR1 SEHNR, CDR2 FQNEAQ (reference sequence). Deletions cut 9 bases from V and 0 bases from J, with 12 bases between. This CDR3 is built from 14 residues. The CDR3 region has the DNA TGTGCCAGTACCCAACAGAGCTCTGGAAACACCATATATTTT. It is translated as CASTQQSSGNTIYF.

The V gene is TRBV7-2, the J gene TRBJ2-7; D might be TRBD1 (5 bases). Germline CDR1 and CDR2: SGHTA and FQGNSA. The CDR3 has 15 amino acids. V was shortened by 5 bases and J by 0 bases, with 14 bases between the two germline ends. The CDR3, as DNA: TGTGCCAGCAGCCCCGGCAGGACATTCTCCTACGAGCAGTACTTC. This encodes CASSPGRTFSYEQYF.

The chain is built from TRBV7-2 and TRBJ2-2; tentatively, D is TRBD2 (5 bases). Trimming took 6 bases from V and 0 from J, leaving 5 bases between them. CDR3 length: 13 residues. Looked up from germline, CDR1 is SGHTA and CDR2 is FQGNSA. As DNA, the CDR3 is TGTGCCAGCAGAGCGGCGAACACCGGGGAGCTGTTTTTT. This sequence encodes CASRAANTGELFF.

This clone has just one count. The chain couples TRBV27 to TRBJ2-1, with 10 positions matching TRBD1. The ends lost 5 bases at V and 9 bases at J; junction bases unmatched: 4. The CDR3 sequence is 13 residues long. The germline CDR1 and CDR2 sequences are MNHEY and SMNVEV (reference sequence). The CDR3, as DNA: TGTGCCAGCAGTCCGGGACAGGGGACTGAGCAGTTCTTC. Protein sequence: CASSPGQGTEQFF.

The gene calls are TRBV20-1 and TRBJ2-1; a possible D gene is TRBD2 (5 bases). The ends were cut back, 3 bases at V and 5 bases at J, with 5 bases in the middle. This CDR3 is built from 11 residues. Germline assignment: CDR1 DFQATT and CDR2 SNEGSKA (reference sequence). CDR3 DNA: TGCAGTGCTAGGGGAGACAATGAGCAGTTCTTC. Its protein is CSARGDNEQFF.

The chain has TRBV29-1 and TRBJ1-2, with 9 nucleotides matching TRBD1. J lost 4 bases, V lost 6 bases, and 3 bases had no gene match. The CDR3 runs 12 residues. CDR1 is SQVTM and CDR2 is ANQGSEA in the germline V gene. The CDR3 loop is CSVLTGGYGYTF. CDR3 nucleotide sequence: TGCAGCGTCCTGACAGGGGGCTATGGCTACACCTTC. The complete variable domain, with remaining parts taken from reference TRBV29-1 and TRBJ1-2, reads SAVISQKPSRDICQRGTSLTIQCQVDSQVTMMFWYRQQPGQSLTLIATANQGSEATYESGFVIDKFPISRPNLTFSTLTVSNMSPEDSSIYLCSVLTGGYGYTFGSGTRLTVV.

Here the CDR3 reads CASSFLGQGQRANYGYTF. CDR3 nucleotide sequence: TGTGCCAGCAGTTTCCTCGGACAGGGCCAACGAGCTAACTATGGCTACACCTTC. V and J are TRBV27 and TRBJ1-2; the match to TRBD1 covers 8 bases. Germline V CDR1 and CDR2: MNHEY, SMNVEV (reference sequence). V dropped 3 bases and J dropped 0; count of bases not matched to a gene: 12. The CDR3 has 18 residues.

The CDR3 is CASSQLRGFSGNTIYF. The CDR3 DNA sequence: TGTGCCAGCAGCCAACTCAGGGGGTTCTCTGGAAACACCATATATTTT. The rearrangement links TRBV3-1 (or the pseudogene TRBV3-2) to TRBJ1-3; 7 bases match TRBD1. CDR1 and CDR2 (germline): LGHDT, YNNKEL (reference sequence). J gave up 0 bases and V 2 bases, and 4 bases lay outside the gene matches. The CDR3 spans 16 residues.

This chain uses TRBV9 with TRBJ1-1, with a possible D match to TRBD1 (6 bases). Trimming removed 1 base at V and 4 bases at J, with 11 bases between. From germline, CDR1 is SGDLS and CDR2 YYNGEE. CDR3 length: 14 amino acids. CDR3: CASSVSGGPTEAFF. CDR3 DNA sequence: TGTGCCAGCAGCGTAAGCGGGGGCCCCACTGAAGCTTTCTTT.

The rearrangement joins TRBV7-6 to TRBJ2-7; 9 bases align to TRBD1. The V and J ends lost 3 bases and 3 bases, in that order; junction bases with no gene match: 9. The CDR3 covers 16 residues. Germline V gene sequence: CDR1 SGHVS, CDR2 FNYEAQ. In DNA form, the CDR3 reads TGTGCCAGCAGCTTGGCCCCGGACAGGGGAGGCTACGAGCAGTACTTC. Translating it yields CASSLAPDRGGYEQYF.

The chain joins TRBV19 to TRBJ2-1, with D maybe TRBD1 (6 bases). With 3 bases removed from V and 6 bases from J, the gap between germline ends came to 9 bases. The CDR3 spans 13 residues. In germline, CDR1 is LNHDA, CDR2 SQIVND (reference sequence). CDR3: CASSIGRGNEQFF. DNA of the CDR3: TGTGCCAGTAGTATTGGCAGGGGCAATGAGCAGTTCTTC.

V gene TRBV7-2 combines with J gene TRBJ1-1; D might be TRBD1 (5 bases). This CDR3 has 12 amino acids. V lost 2 bases, J lost 7 bases, and 8 bases lay in between. Germline lookup yields CDR1 SGHTA and CDR2 FQGNSA. The CDR3 sequence is CASSLSGVEAFF. The CDR3, as DNA: TGTGCCAGCAGCTTATCGGGGGTTGAAGCTTTCTTT.

This clone was counted between two and nine times. V gene TRBV3-1 (or the pseudogene TRBV3-2) combines with J gene TRBJ1-5, with D maybe TRBD1 (5 bases). The CDR3 consists of 16 residues. Germline V gene data show CDR1 as LGHDT and CDR2 as YNNKEL (reference sequence). V lost 0 bases to trimming and J lost 4 bases, with 13 bases between them. In nucleotides, the CDR3 is TGTGCCAGCAGCCAAGATCCGTGGGGCAGGAATCAGCCCCAGCATTTT. Translated, it gives CASSQDPWGRNQPQHF.

The V call is TRBV7-9, the J call TRBJ1-2; 8 nucleotides align to TRBD1. J gave up 6 bases and V 5 bases, and 8 bases lay outside the gene matches. Per germline, CDR1 SEHNR and CDR2 FQNEAQ (reference sequence). This CDR3 is built from 14 residues. The CDR3 region has the DNA TGTGCCAGCAGCGTCCCCCAGGGGGCGGATGGCTACACCTTC. It yields the protein CASSVPQGADGYTF.

The V call is TRBV27, the J call TRBJ1-3, with 8 positions matching TRBD1. The CDR3 runs 14 residues. Germline assignment: CDR1 MNHEY and CDR2 SMNVEV (reference sequence). Trimming removed 4 bases from V and 8 bases from J; junction bases left unmatched: 7. CDR3 sequence reads: CASSSTGEQDTIYF. The CDR3 DNA follows: TGTGCCAGCAGTTCGACAGGGGAGCAGGACACCATATATTTT.

This clone was recorded only once. The rearrangement uses TRBV6-4 and TRBJ2-7; 7 bases agree with TRBD2. The germline V gene has CDR1 MRHNA and CDR2 SNTAGT. V shed 5 bases, J shed 6 bases, and the junction held 1 base outside the gene matches. The CDR3 spans 11 residues. CDR3 in DNA: TGTGCCAGCAGTACTAGCGTCGAGCAGTACTTC. Residues: CASSTSVEQYF.

The table lists this clone with a count of one. V is TRBV12-3 or TRBV12-4 and J is TRBJ1-5, with D perhaps matching TRBD1 (5 bases). This CDR3 region has 13 residues. The germline V and J ends were trimmed by 5 bases and 6 bases, with 11 bases remaining between them. The CDR3 DNA sequence: TGTGCCAGCAGTCAGGGCTGGGGTCAGCCCCAGCATTTT. Its protein is CASSQGWGQPQHF.